Detailed here is one TCR beta chain. The antigen is undetermined. The source of the sample is a study of cytomegalovirus exposure and HLA in healthy donors. Overall study findings and caveats: Reported results showed that the classifier diagnosed cytomegalovirus status with high specificity and sensitivity.

PCR involved 60 Vbeta and 13 Jbeta primers. TCRdb keeps only in-frame clones here, not all; method: immunoSEQ multiplex PCR. The table shows 50,000 or so clones, with approximately 70% occurring only once. The germline gives CDR1 SQVTM, CDR2 ANQGSEA. With V trimmed by 2 bases and J by 0 bases, 1 base remained unmatched. The CDR3 extends over 15 amino acids. Sequenced material: PBMCs. The TCR originated in a man younger than 35 in good health and CMV-seronegative. V usage is TRBV29-1 and J usage is TRBJ2-2; TRBD1 matches at 9 bases. CDR3 DNA sequence: TGCAGCGTTGAAACAGGGGGCACGAACACCGGGGAGCTGTTTTTT. Its protein product is CSVETGGTNTGELFF.